Following are 18 T cell receptor beta chains from one sample sequenced in a study of blood T cell repertoires in COVID-19. The protocol was immunoSEQ multiplex PCR, while the TCRdb copy is restricted to in-frame clones and leaves out a portion. Of 150,000 to 200,000 clones listed, 70% to 90% are singletons. The sample consisted of peripheral blood. These receptors were obtained from a human donor in a cohort sampled during active COVID-19.

The chain joins TRBV12-3 or TRBV12-4 to TRBJ1-5; the D gene is possibly TRBD1 (5 bases). V lost 9 bases and J lost 4, with 10 bases in between. This CDR3 region has 12 residues. The CDR3 DNA follows: TGTGCCAGTAATAGGGGAAATCAGCCCCAGCATTTT. Translation: CASNRGNQPQHF.

This sequence joins TRBV7-2 and TRBJ1-3; the match to TRBD1 covers 7 bases. The CDR3 runs 16 residues. With 2 bases clipped from V and 4 bases from J, the junction kept 8 bases outside the gene matches. Germline-derived CDR1 and CDR2 are SGHTA and FQGNSA. In DNA form, the CDR3 reads TGTGCCAGCAGCTTAAGCCGACAGGGTGCAGGAAACACCATATATTTT. Translating it yields CASSLSRQGAGNTIYF. Full variable domain (outside the CDR3, taken from reference TRBV7-2 and TRBJ1-3): GAGVSQSPSNKVTEKGKDVELRCDPISGHTALYWYRQSLGQGLEFLIYFQGNSAPDKSGLPSDRFSAERTGGSVSTLTIQRTQQEDSAVYLCASSLSRQGAGNTIYFGEGSWLTVV.

The CDR3 sequence: CASSQAVGAGGEVGELFF. CDR3 nucleotides: TGCGCCAGCAGCCAAGCAGTCGGGGCAGGGGGCGAGGTCGGGGAGCTGTTTTTT. This rearrangement joins TRBV4-3 to TRBJ2-2, with TRBD1 matching 8 bases. Per germline, CDR1 LGHNA and CDR2 YSLEER. The CDR3 runs to 18 residues. The trim removed 1 base at V and 7 bases at J, leaving 14 bases unmatched.

The rearrangement uses TRBV7-2 and TRBJ1-1; D is possibly TRBD1 (6 bases). CDR3 length equals 15 residues. Trimming took 5 bases from V and 5 from J, leaving 18 bases between them. Germline V gives CDR1 SGHTA, CDR2 FQGNSA. Written as DNA, the CDR3 is TGTGCCAGCAGCCCCTGGACAGCCCAGGGGACTGAAGCTTTCTTT. It encodes CASSPWTAQGTEAFF.

The chain couples TRBV6-5 to TRBJ1-1; TRBD1 aligns across 9 bases. Trimming removed 6 bases from V and 11 bases from J; junction bases left unmatched: 10. The CDR3 contains 13 residues. Germline CDR1 is MNHEY and CDR2 is SVGAGI. CDR3 in amino acids: CASSPDRGREAFF. CDR3 nucleotide sequence: TGTGCCAGCAGCCCGGACAGGGGTCGGGAGGCTTTCTTT.

This clone was found a few times. The chain has TRBV4-1 and TRBJ1-1, with 7 nucleotides matching TRBD1. The CDR3 covers 14 residues. Losses at the gene ends were 6 bases for V and 6 bases for J; bases not matched to a gene: 10. Germline CDR1 and CDR2: MGHRA and YSYEKL. As DNA, the CDR3 is TGCGCCAGCAGATATACACAGGGGAGTGCTGAAGCTTTCTTT. Residues: CASRYTQGSAEAFF.

Regarding this clone: One end of the junction fails to match germline, which may point to a read error. The chain links TRBV5-1 to TRBJ2-7, with 7 bases matching TRBD1. CDR1 is SGHRS and CDR2 is YFSETQ in the germline V gene. This CDR3 region has 11 residues. The CDR3 bases are TGCGCCAGCCGGAACTGGGGACAGATCATCTTC. Amino acid sequence: CASRNWGQIIF.

This clone was observed a handful of times. J is TRBJ2-7 and V is TRBV11-2; weak D call: TRBD1 (5 bases). The V end lost 0 bases, the J end lost 6 bases, and 15 bases lay between the germline ends. In germline, CDR1 is SGHAT, CDR2 FQNNGV. This CDR3 is 15 amino acids long. The CDR3 DNA reads as TGTGCCAGCAGCTTAGAGCCAGGGTCTACAGCCGAGCAGTACTTC. Protein: CASSLEPGSTAEQYF.

The chain is built from TRBV16 and TRBJ2-2, with D uncertain. V lost 1 base, J lost 4 bases, and 10 bases lay in between. Germline CDR1 and CDR2: KGHSY and FQNENV. This CDR3 is 15 amino acids long. As DNA, the CDR3 is TGTGCCAGCAGCCAATGGCGGCAGATCACCGGGGAGCTGTTTTTT. Amino acid sequence: CASSQWRQITGELFF.

This rearrangement joins TRBV5-1 to TRBJ2-7; 7 nucleotides agree with TRBD1. Trimming cost V 4 bases and J 1 base; bases outside gene matches: 5. The CDR3 is 14 residues long. Germline CDR1 SGHRS, CDR2 YFSETQ. The CDR3 is CASSDPGQSYEQYF. The CDR3 region has the DNA TGCGCCAGCAGCGACCCGGGACAGTCCTACGAGCAGTACTTC.

This chain joins TRBV11-2 and TRBJ2-5; D is unclear. Germline CDR1 is SGHAT and CDR2 is FQNNGV. The CDR3 runs to 16 residues. Trimming removed 6 bases at V and 5 bases at J, with 22 bases between. This CDR3 is CASSSLPAQRRETQYF. The CDR3 bases are TGTGCCAGCAGTTCTCTACCGGCCCAACGGCGGGAGACCCAGTACTTC.

This chain joins TRBV12-3 or TRBV12-4 and TRBJ2-2, with D maybe TRBD1 (5 bases). CDR3 size: 12 residues. V shed 7 bases and J shed 6 bases, with 9 bases lying between them. CDR3 DNA sequence: TGTGCCAGCATCACAGGACCCGGGGAGCTGTTTTTT. This translates into CASITGPGELFF.

The rearrangement uses TRBV6-1 and TRBJ2-5; 9 bases are a match to TRBD2. The CDR3 runs 16 residues. Germline V lookup: CDR1 MNHNS, CDR2 SASEGT. V trimming: 4 bases; J trimming: 4 bases; junction bases outside the gene matches: 10. In DNA form, the CDR3 reads TGTGCCAGCAGTGTTCGGGGAGCGGGGGGCGCAGAGACCCAGTACTTC. Translated: CASSVRGAGGAETQYF.

This sequence joins TRBV9 and TRBJ2-7, with 8 bases lining up with TRBD1. This CDR3 is 14 amino acids long. V was pared by 4 bases and J by 3 bases, with 6 bases of the junction left unmatched. CDR1 is SGDLS and CDR2 is YYNGEE in the germline V gene. As DNA, the CDR3 is TGTGCCAGCAGCCCATCGGACAGGGACTACGAGCAGTACTTC. Translated, it gives CASSPSDRDYEQYF.

The sample holds a few counts of this clone. V and J are TRBV25-1 and TRBJ1-5; D gene unclear. The germline V gene has CDR1 MGHDK and CDR2 SYGVNS. The CDR3 extends over 15 amino acids. Trimming cost V 5 bases and J 4 bases, with 15 bases left between them. The chain's CDR3 is CASSPQGEPNQPQHF. CDR3 nucleotides: TGTGCCAGCAGTCCTCAAGGAGAACCTAATCAGCCCCAGCATTTT.

This clone was detected only once. The rearrangement joins TRBV6-2 or TRBV6-3 to TRBJ1-5; 9 bases are a match to TRBD1. The germline V gene encodes CDR1 MNHEY and CDR2 SVGEGT. CDR3 length: 15 residues. V lost 4 bases and J lost 7; bases outside the gene matches: 8. The CDR3 is CASSFPGQGTQPQHF. The CDR3 nucleotides are TGTGCCAGCAGTTTCCCGGGACAGGGAACCCAGCCCCAGCATTTT.

The chain joins TRBV19 to TRBJ2-7; TRBD2 matches at 7 bases. The germline V gene encodes CDR1 LNHDA and CDR2 SQIVND (reference sequence). Germline trimming cut 5 bases from V and 0 bases from J; bases unmatched to any gene: 7. The CDR3 has 15 amino acids. The CDR3 DNA follows: TGTGCCAGTAGTCCCGGCGGGGGAGGCTCCTACGAGCAGTACTTC. This translates into CASSPGGGGSYEQYF.

V gene TRBV2 combines with J gene TRBJ1-5, with TRBD1 as a possible D gene (5 bases). The CDR3 is made up of 14 amino acids. Trimming removed 4 bases from V and 6 bases from J, with 13 bases in between. Per the germline V gene, CDR1 is SNHLY and CDR2 is FYNNEI. The CDR3 loop reads CASSVLGDGQPQHF. The CDR3 bases are TGTGCCAGCAGTGTGTTAGGGGATGGTCAGCCCCAGCATTTT.